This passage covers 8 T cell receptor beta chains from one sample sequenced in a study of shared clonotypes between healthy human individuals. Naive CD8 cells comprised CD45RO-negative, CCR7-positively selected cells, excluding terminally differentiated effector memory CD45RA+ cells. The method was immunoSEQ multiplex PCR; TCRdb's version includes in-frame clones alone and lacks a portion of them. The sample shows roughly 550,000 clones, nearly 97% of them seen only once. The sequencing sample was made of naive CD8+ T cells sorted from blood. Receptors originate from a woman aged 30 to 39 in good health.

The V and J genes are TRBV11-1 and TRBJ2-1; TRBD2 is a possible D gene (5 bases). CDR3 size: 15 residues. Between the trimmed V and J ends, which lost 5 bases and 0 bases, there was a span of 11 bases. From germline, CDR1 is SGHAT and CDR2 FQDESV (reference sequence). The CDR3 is CASSVERGSYNEQFF. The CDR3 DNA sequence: TGTGCCAGCAGCGTCGAACGGGGCTCCTACAATGAGCAGTTCTTC.

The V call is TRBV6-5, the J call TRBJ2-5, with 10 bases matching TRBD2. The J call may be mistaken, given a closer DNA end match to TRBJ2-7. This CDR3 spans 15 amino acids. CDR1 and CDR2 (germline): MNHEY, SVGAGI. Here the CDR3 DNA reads TGTGCCAGCAGTTTTCTAGCGGGAGTAGGGCACGAGCAGTACTTC. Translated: CASSFLAGVGHEQYF.

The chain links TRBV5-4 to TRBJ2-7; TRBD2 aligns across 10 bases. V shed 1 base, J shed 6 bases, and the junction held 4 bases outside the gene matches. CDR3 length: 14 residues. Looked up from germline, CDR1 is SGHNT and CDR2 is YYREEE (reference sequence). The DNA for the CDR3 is TGTGCCAGCAGCTTGAGCGGGAGGGCCAGCGAGCAGTACTTC. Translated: CASSLSGRASEQYF.

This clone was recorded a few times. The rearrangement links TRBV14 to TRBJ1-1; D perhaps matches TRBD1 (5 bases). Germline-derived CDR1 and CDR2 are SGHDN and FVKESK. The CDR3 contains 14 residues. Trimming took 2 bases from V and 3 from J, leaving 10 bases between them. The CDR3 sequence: CASSQSDRYTEAFF. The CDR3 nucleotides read TGTGCCAGCAGCCAATCAGACAGATACACTGAAGCTTTCTTT.

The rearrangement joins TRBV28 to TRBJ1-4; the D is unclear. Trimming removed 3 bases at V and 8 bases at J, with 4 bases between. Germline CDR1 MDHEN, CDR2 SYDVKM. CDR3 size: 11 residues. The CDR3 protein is CASSFFEKLFF. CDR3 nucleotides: TGTGCCAGCAGTTTTTTCGAAAAACTGTTTTTT.

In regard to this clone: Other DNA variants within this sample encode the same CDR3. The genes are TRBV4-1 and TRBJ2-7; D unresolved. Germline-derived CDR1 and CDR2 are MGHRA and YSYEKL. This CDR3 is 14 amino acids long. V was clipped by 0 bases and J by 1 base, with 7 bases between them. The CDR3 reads CASSQDPASYEQYF. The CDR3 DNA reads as TGCGCCAGCAGCCAAGATCCGGCATCCTACGAGCAGTACTTC.

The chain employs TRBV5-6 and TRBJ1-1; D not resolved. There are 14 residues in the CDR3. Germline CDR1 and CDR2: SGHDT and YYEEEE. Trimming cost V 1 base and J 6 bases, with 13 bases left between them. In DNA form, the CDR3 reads TGTGCCAGCAGCTTGCTTGGCGACGGGCCTGAAGCTTTCTTT. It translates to CASSLLGDGPEAFF.

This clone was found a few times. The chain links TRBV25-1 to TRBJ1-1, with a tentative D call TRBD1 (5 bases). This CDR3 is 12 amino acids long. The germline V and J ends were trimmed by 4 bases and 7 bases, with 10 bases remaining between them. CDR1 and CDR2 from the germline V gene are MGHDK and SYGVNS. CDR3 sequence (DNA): TGTGCCAGCAGTGTCACAGGAAGTGAAGCTTTCTTT. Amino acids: CASSVTGSEAFF.